This TCR beta chain was documented in a study of cytomegalovirus exposure and HLA in healthy donors. Study-level results: About 87% or about 30% of the time was how often most TCR beta V segments were productive, according to an earlier analysis. Roughly uniform depth of sequencing across donors was assumed in presence/absence analyses.

The PCR ran on 60 Vbeta and 13 Jbeta primers. Clones were read by immunoSEQ multiplex PCR, and TCRdb kept only the in-frame ones, dropping some. The sample lists about 120,000 clones; around two thirds were seen once. Germline loops: CDR1 SGHNT, CDR2 YENEEA. CDR3 length: 14 residues. The V segment lost 3 bases and the J segment 5 bases; nucleotides outside the gene matches: 0. In its sample, this clone was seen a few times. Its target is unknown. The receptor was derived from a woman aged 40 to 49 in good health and CMV-seropositive. The rearrangement links TRBV11-3 to TRBJ2-2; 10 bases are a match to TRBD2. The specimen sequenced was PBMCs. CDR3 DNA: TGTGCCAGCAGCTTTAGCGGGAGGACCGGGGAGCTGTTTTTT. It yields the protein CASSFSGRTGELFF.